This record covers a single T cell receptor (beta chain). Its antigen is currently unknown. Two oligonucleotides, mixed equimolar, formed the beta constant-region primer covering TRBC1 and TRBC2. An oligonucleotide with the SP2 primer and a 12-nucleotide UMI was ligated to the cDNA 3' end. TCRdb re-called the UMI-ligation and nested PCR reads through MiXCR, storing one row per CDR3 protein. Of some 28,000 distinct CDR3 sequences in the sample, about 10% were seen once. The data stem from a study of naive and memory T cell subsets. Whole-study results and caveats: Over 90% of naive TCR sequences appeared only once, unlike memory subsets.

CMV status came from CD4+ T cell IFNgamma after overnight CMV lysate stimulation of fresh PBMCs. Cells stained for CD3, CD4, CD8, CD45RA and CD27 were sorted into four subsets. Trimming cost V 6 bases and J 7 bases, with 22 bases left between them. The CDR3 is 16 residues long. The germline gives CDR1 MNHEY, CDR2 SVGEGT. The V call is TRBV6-2 or TRBV6-3, the J call TRBJ2-1; perhaps D is TRBD1 or TRBD2 (5 bases each). The origin of this receptor is a human donor in good health. Sequencing input: effector memory CD4+ T cells from blood. The subset is: effector memory, CD45RA- CD27-. The CDR3 here is CASRTYKGTRRNEQFF. CDR3 nucleotide sequence: TGTGCCAGCAGAACGTATAAGGGGACCCGTAGGAATGAGCAGTTCTTC.